These 9 T cell receptor beta chains share one sample of origin, sequenced in a study of post-analysis software for immune sequencing data. The study, taken as a whole, reports: About five TRBV segments occurring more often in patients than controls included TRBV5-6, TRBV5-1 and TRBV20-1.

Their target antigens are unknown. TCR beta libraries were prepared from cDNA with unique molecular identifiers. TCRdb independently ran MiXCR on the PCR reads; one entry per CDR3 protein. The sample has some 690,000 distinct CDR3 sequences; 25% to 30% are singletons. The material sequenced was blood. The receptors were gathered from a girl aged 10 to 17 with multiple sclerosis.

The chain has TRBV6-7 and TRBJ2-6, with D possibly matching TRBD2 (6 bases). TRBV6-7 is flagged as an ORF with uncertain function. Trimming left V 4 bases short and J 1 base short, with 17 bases between. The CDR3 has 18 amino acids. This chain's CDR3 is CASSSARGDKSGANVLTF. The CDR3 DNA sequence: TGTGCCAGCAGTTCCGCGCGGGGAGACAAGTCTGGGGCCAACGTCCTGACTTTC.

This clonotype has only a few counts. The chain couples TRBV6-5 to TRBJ1-1; D is unresolved. The CDR3 covers 12 residues. V lost 0 bases, J lost 10 bases, and 9 bases lay in between. CDR1 is MNHEY, CDR2 SVGAGI, per germline. The CDR3 bases are TGTGCCAGCAGTTACTCCGGGCATTCAGCTTTCTTT. Translated, it gives CASSYSGHSAFF.

This clonotype was recorded many times. CDR3 protein: CSTPSAGTDTQYF. Here the CDR3 DNA reads TGCAGCACGCCGTCAGCCGGCACAGATACGCAGTATTTT. V gene TRBV20-1 combines with J gene TRBJ2-3; D unresolved. The CDR3 loop spans 13 amino acids. Per the germline V gene, CDR1 is DFQATT and CDR2 is SNEGSKA (reference sequence).

The chain joins TRBV2 to TRBJ2-7; D is unresolved. V was clipped by 8 bases and J by 4 bases, with 12 bases between them. The CDR3 consists of 12 residues. Germline V gene lookup returns CDR1 SNHLY and CDR2 FYNNEI. CDR3 in amino acids: CASEAELYEQYF. CDR3 bases: TGTGCCAGCGAGGCGGAATTATACGAGCAGTACTTC.

This clonotype was seen a handful of times. The chain joins TRBV27 to TRBJ2-5; D might be TRBD2 (6 bases). The CDR3 is 14 amino acids. V was shortened by 7 bases and J by 5 bases, with 17 bases between the two germline ends. Germline CDR1 MNHEY, CDR2 SMNVEV (reference sequence). The CDR3 DNA is TGTGCCAGCATCTCAGTCTCTGGGGGGGAGACCCAGTACTTC. Protein sequence: CASISVSGGETQYF.

This clonotype has just a few counts. This chain links TRBV7-9 with TRBJ2-6; D is possibly TRBD1 (5 bases). The CDR3 totals 17 residues. In germline, CDR1 is SEHNR, CDR2 FQNEAQ (reference sequence). V lost 1 base and J lost 4, with 14 bases in between. The CDR3 spells CASSLVGLGVGANVLTF. DNA of the CDR3: TGTGCCAGCAGCTTAGTCGGGCTAGGGGTCGGGGCCAACGTCCTGACTTTC.

A word on this clonotype: Given a much more abundant clone one base away, this may be a read error. This chain uses TRBV10-2 with TRBJ2-5; no reliable D call. The V and J ends lost 7 bases and 1 base respectively, with 10 bases between them. This CDR3 is 13 amino acids long. Germline V lookup: CDR1 WSHSY, CDR2 SAAADI. The DNA of the CDR3 is TGCGCCAGCACAGAGACAATCCAAGAGACCCAGTACTTC. Translating gives CASTETIQETQYF.

This clonotype was seen a few times. The rearrangement joins TRBV27 to TRBJ2-7; maybe TRBD2 (5 bases). CDR1 is MNHEY and CDR2 is SMNVEV in the germline V gene (reference sequence). Trimming removed 3 bases at V and 4 bases at J, with 19 bases between. This CDR3 region has 16 residues. The CDR3 region has the DNA TGTGCCAGCAGTTTCGGTATCGGTTCGACTATTTACGAGCAGTACTTC. This sequence encodes CASSFGIGSTIYEQYF.

The rearrangement joins TRBV28 to TRBJ1-2, with D hard to call. Trimming shortened V by 4 bases and J by 1 base, and 7 bases separated the two germline ends. From germline, CDR1 is MDHEN and CDR2 SYDVKM. The CDR3 has 13 amino acids. The CDR3 here is CASSSQVNYGYTF. The CDR3 nucleotides read TGTGCCAGCAGTTCGCAGGTTAACTATGGCTACACCTTC.